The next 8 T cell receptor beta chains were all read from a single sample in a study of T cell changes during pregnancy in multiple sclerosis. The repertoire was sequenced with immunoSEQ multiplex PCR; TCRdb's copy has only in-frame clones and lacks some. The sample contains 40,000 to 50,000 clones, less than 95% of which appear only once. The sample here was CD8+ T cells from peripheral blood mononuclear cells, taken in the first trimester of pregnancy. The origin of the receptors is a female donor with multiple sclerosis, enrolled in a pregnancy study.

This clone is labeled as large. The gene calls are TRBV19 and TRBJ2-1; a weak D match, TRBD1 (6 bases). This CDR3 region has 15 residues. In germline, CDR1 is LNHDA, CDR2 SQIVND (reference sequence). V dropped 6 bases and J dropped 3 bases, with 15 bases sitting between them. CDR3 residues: CASSQAGVDYNEQFF. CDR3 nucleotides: TGTGCCAGTAGCCAGGCAGGGGTGGACTACAATGAGCAGTTCTTC. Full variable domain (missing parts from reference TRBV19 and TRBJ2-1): DGGITQSPKYLFRKEGQNVTLSCEQNLNHDAMYWYRQDPGQGLRLIYYSQIVNDFQKGDIAEGYSVSREKKESFPLTVTSAQKNPTAFYLCASSQAGVDYNEQFFGPGTRLTVL.

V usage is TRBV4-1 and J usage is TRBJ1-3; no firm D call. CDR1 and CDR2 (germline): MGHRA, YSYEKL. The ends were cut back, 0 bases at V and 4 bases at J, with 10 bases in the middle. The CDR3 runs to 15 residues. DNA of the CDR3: TGCGCCAGCAGCCAAGATCGAGAAGAAGGAAACACCATATATTTT. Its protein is CASSQDREEGNTIYF.

CDR3 loop: CASSQEHRPNTEAFF. Written as DNA, the CDR3 is TGCGCCAGCAGCCAAGAACACCGCCCGAACACTGAAGCTTTCTTT. The V gene is TRBV4-1, the J gene TRBJ1-1; no clear D gene. The germline V gene has CDR1 MGHRA and CDR2 YSYEKL. Deletions cut 0 bases from V and 1 base from J, with 9 bases between. The CDR3 totals 15 residues.

The CDR3 DNA is TGTGCCACGACTCGGGGGGCCTACGAGCAGTACTTC. Translated, it gives CATTRGAYEQYF. This chain uses TRBV7-2 with TRBJ2-7, with 7 bases fitting TRBD2. The germline gives CDR1 SGHTA, CDR2 FQGNSA. CDR3 length: 12 amino acids. Losses at the gene ends were 10 bases for V and 2 bases for J; bases not matched to a gene: 5.

The CDR3 DNA reads TGTGCCAGCAGGGGGGGGAACCATAATGAAAAACTGTTTTTT. Amino acids: CASRGGNHNEKLFF. The chain uses TRBV5-6 and TRBJ1-4; D possibly corresponds to TRBD1 (5 bases). With 5 bases removed from V and 4 bases from J, the gap between germline ends came to 12 bases. The CDR3 runs to 14 residues. Germline CDR1 reads SGHDT; CDR2 reads YYEEEE.

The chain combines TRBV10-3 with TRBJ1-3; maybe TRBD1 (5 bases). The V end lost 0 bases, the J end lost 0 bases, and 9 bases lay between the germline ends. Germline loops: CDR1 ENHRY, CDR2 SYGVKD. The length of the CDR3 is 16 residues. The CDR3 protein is CAISESIRASGNTIYF. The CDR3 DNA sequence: TGTGCCATCAGTGAGTCGATCAGGGCCTCTGGAAACACCATATATTTT.

In DNA form, the CDR3 reads TGTGCCAGCAGTACCCCTCGGACTAGCGGGAGAGAGGGGACAGATACGCAGTATTTT. This gives the protein CASSTPRTSGREGTDTQYF. This sequence joins TRBV2 and TRBJ2-3; TRBD2 matches 13 bases. The CDR3 length is 19 residues. After removal of 5 bases from V and 3 bases from J, the junction contained 14 bases not matched to a gene. Germline V gene data show CDR1 as SNHLY and CDR2 as FYNNEI.

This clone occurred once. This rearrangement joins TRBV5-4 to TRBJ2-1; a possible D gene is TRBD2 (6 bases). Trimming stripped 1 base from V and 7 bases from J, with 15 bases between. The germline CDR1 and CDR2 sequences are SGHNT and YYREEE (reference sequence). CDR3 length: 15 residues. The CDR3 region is CASSLKASEGNEQFF. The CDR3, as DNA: TGTGCCAGCAGCTTGAAGGCTAGCGAGGGAAATGAGCAGTTCTTC.